This is a list of T cell receptor beta chains from one sample in a study of identical twins. TCRdb independently ran MiXCR on the 5' RACE reads; one entry per CDR3 protein. This table holds about 1.7 million distinct CDR3 sequences, 32% found once. Sequences were obtained from cord blood. The receptors shown here come from a newborn girl in good health. The CDR3 runs from the conserved cysteine through the conserved F or W. A D gene is named only where the DNA matches it firmly. The size entry is marked missing in some rows and otherwise reads once, few, many or a size class.

d_call	j_call	v_call	clone_size	cdr3_aa	cdr3_nt
-	TRBJ1-1	TRBV20-1	-	CSAEPQASEEAFF	TGCAGTGCGGAACCACAGGCCTCAGAGGAAGCTTTCTTT
-	TRBJ1-2	TRBV10-3	-	CAISAGVRAGYTF	TGTGCCATCAGTGCCGGGGTAAGGGCTGGCTACACCTTC
TRBD2	TRBJ2-4	TRBV2	few	CASSTGTSGILAKNIQYF	TGTGCCAGCAGTACCGGGACTAGCGGGATCTTAGCCAAAAACATTCAGTACTTC
-	TRBJ1-1	TRBV10-3	-	CAIRAAGPDGTEAFF	TGTGCCATCAGGGCGGCAGGACCGGACGGCACTGAAGCTTTCTTT
-	TRBJ2-5	TRBV20-1	-	CSATPGTPQETQYF	TGCAGTGCGACTCCCGGGACTCCCCAAGAGACCCAGTACTTC
-	TRBJ2-4	TRBV6-1	few	CASSEEWDVIGTSKNIQYF	TGTGCCAGCAGTGAAGAGTGGGACGTGATCGGGACCTCCAAAAACATTCAGTACTTC
-	TRBJ2-7	TRBV27	few	CASSSTGLGDEQYF	TGTGCCAGCAGTTCCACAGGGTTAGGGGACGAGCAGTACTTC
-	TRBJ2-7	TRBV2	few	CASSPLLGRAYEQYF	TGTGCCAGCAGCCCGTTACTAGGTCGGGCCTACGAGCAGTACTTC
-	TRBJ2-3	TRBV11-2	-	CASSLGRSGHTDTQYF	TGTGCCAGCAGTTTAGGAAGATCCGGGCACACAGATACGCAGTATTTT
-	TRBJ1-5	TRBV6-1	-	CASSEVASRSNQPQHF	TGTGCCAGCAGTGAAGTCGCCAGTAGGAGCAATCAGCCCCAGCATTTT
-	TRBJ1-6	TRBV20-1	few	CSARDKVSPLHF	TGCAGTGCTAGAGATAAGGTTTCACCCCTCCACTTT
TRBD2	TRBJ2-2	TRBV12-3/TRBV12-4	-	CASSLKSSGRYQPTGELFF	TGTGCCAGCAGTTTGAAATCTAGCGGGAGGTACCAGCCCACCGGGGAGCTGTTTTTT
-	TRBJ2-3	TRBV28	many	CASRRSSTDTQYF	TGTGCCAGCAGGCGTTCTAGCACAGATACGCAGTATTTT
-	TRBJ1-3	TRBV27	-	CASSFRGAGGNTIYF	TGTGCCAGCAGTTTCCGGGGCGCAGGAGGAAACACCATATATTTT
-	TRBJ2-3	TRBV7-2	-	CASSLGSGLVNTGTQYF	TGTGCCAGCAGCTTAGGCTCGGGACTGGTAAACACAGGTACGCAGTATTTT
TRBD2	TRBJ2-1	TRBV6-5	many	CASSYLGLAGYNEQFF	TGTGCCAGCAGTTACCTCGGACTAGCGGGGTACAATGAGCAGTTCTTC
TRBD2	TRBJ2-7	TRBV28	few	CASSLTGTRLLYEQYF	TGTGCCAGCAGCCTAACCGGGACTAGATTGCTCTACGAGCAGTACTTC
TRBD2	TRBJ2-3	TRBV24-1	-	CATSDWTSGGEPSTDTQYF	TGTGCCACCAGTGATTGGACTAGCGGGGGCGAACCTTCCACAGATACGCAGTATTTT
-	TRBJ2-2	TRBV20-1	-	CSAQTRLDTGELFF	TGCAGTGCCCAAACCCGACTAGACACCGGGGAGCTGTTTTTT
TRBD2	TRBJ2-3	TRBV9	-	CASSVHGTTLDTQYF	TGTGCCAGCAGCGTACACGGGACTACCCTAGATACGCAGTATTTT
-	TRBJ1-1	TRBV12-3/TRBV12-4	-	CASSFGGVGAFF	TGTGCCAGCAGTTTTGGGGGGGTTGGAGCTTTCTTT
TRBD2	TRBJ2-2	TRBV20-1	-	CSASPTSGRPNTGELFF	TGCAGTGCTAGCCCGACTAGCGGGAGGCCCAACACCGGGGAGCTGTTTTTT